Sequencing of this T cell receptor beta chain was carried out in a study of cytomegalovirus exposure and HLA in healthy donors (dated by TCRdb to about 2017). With respect to the entire study: According to an earlier analysis of 550 to 750 of the donors, some 180 million T cells yielded over 100 million unique TCR beta sequences and about 300 Gb of sequence data. Of the 300 to 450 genotyped donors, 70% to 90% were placed in the genetic ancestry cluster associated with self-reported Caucasian donors. Typing coverage varied by locus: roughly 629-640 donors for A, B, C, DRB1 and DQB1; 500 to 550 for DQA1; 606 for DPA1; approximately 450 for DPB1. The T cell repertoires of several hundred subjects were profiled by immunosequencing and related to cytomegalovirus serostatus. Roughly 290 gigabases of sequencing data and around 80 million unique TCR sequences made up an early release that covered approximately 620 HLA-typed donors. Class I and class II HLA loci were covered by the typing at four-digit resolution. To predict cytomegalovirus infection status, the study brought together high-throughput TCR immunosequencing, statistical association of individual TCRs with disease status, and machine learning. To study patterns of TCR occurrence, a later analysis re-analyzed previously published TCR beta repertoires from 666 donors and added high-resolution HLA genotyping. In an earlier analysis of 500 to 650 of the donors, high-throughput TCR beta sequencing was used to judge whether each TCR beta V gene segment behaved as functional or pseudogenic. Rather than using new phenotypic data, the later analysis identified candidate immune exposures from TCR beta sequences and from how often those sequences occurred across donors. Every repertoire in the discovery cohort had been generated on one and the same sequencing platform. Donor age, sex, ethnicity and CMV serostatus were compiled alongside the repertoire data. Genome-wide SNP genotypes for about 55% of the 666 donors were used in a later genetic analysis, which treated that subset as a discovery cohort. The study was designed to test whether signatures of past pathogen exposure could be identified by cataloging public T cell receptors. Five DR-DQ haplotypes were treated as single units for association and clustering because of strong linkage in the cohort. Among about 400 genotyped donors of the cohort, an average of roughly 230,000 unique TCR beta nucleotide sequences was sequenced per donor, of which 15% to 20% were non-productive. Besides the first cohort of around 670 subjects, a separate validation cohort made up of roughly 120 different subjects was used. What the work shows at the level of the full study, not this receptor alone: In a later genetic analysis, fewer N-insertions in productive TCRs were reported among donors in an Asian-associated ancestry cluster than the approximately 710-donor mean. A cluster of highly shared sequence variants was judged likely to represent a technical artifact of the sequencing pipeline. Correlated functional status among segregating V segments might be attributable to linkage disequilibrium, but an unknown experimental factor could not be ruled out. In a later analysis, TCR association rates were found to vary across HLA loci, with the most associated TCRs seen for DRB1 alleles and the fewest for HLA-C alleles. CMV serostatus was the only immune exposure information available for the cohort. According to the authors, the approach could potentially be generalized to other disease states and immunological phenotypes. In a later analysis, HLA-associated TCR beta chains showed more clonal expansion and lower generation probabilities than non-associated chains that were equally common. Broadly in line with IMGT annotations, most TCR beta V segments showed up in productive rearrangements about 90% or about 30% of the time in an earlier analysis of several hundred of the donors. The presence/absence analyses assumed that sequencing depth was roughly uniform across donors, and that assumption may not be true. The study gave a list of around 170 TCR beta chains associated with cytomegalovirus. According to a later analysis, parvovirus B19, influenza, CMV and Epstein-Barr virus appeared linked to several top co-occurrence clusters. Strong co-occurrence of HLA alleles, especially DR and DQ, made assigning TCR associations to individual alleles difficult. V-gene and J-gene trimming of TCR beta chains was associated with a missense DCLRE1C variant in a later genetic analysis, and the association was replicated in an independent cohort. A few of the identified cytomegalovirus-associated TCR beta chains were confirmed in vitro to be specific for cytomegalovirus antigens. Only TCR beta chains were sequenced in this cohort, and the absence of alpha or paired-chain data limited detectable features. Some IMGT-functional V segments, including TRBV6-2 and TRBV6-3, could not be distinguished by the 87-base-pair reads and were therefore excluded. HLA typing was unavailable for some donors at each locus, so association tests used only the typed subset. A further reported finding was that TCR beta sequences accurately predicted the HLA-A and HLA-B alleles for most subjects in the first cohort. At a false discovery rate of 0.05, a later analysis linked some 17,000 TCR beta sequences to specific HLA alleles. Most CMV-associated TCR beta chains appeared to be HLA-restricted in a later analysis, and the HLA associations seemed to be driven largely by CMV exposure. Cytomegalovirus status was reported to be diagnosed by the classifier with high specificity and sensitivity in both the original and validation cohorts. Most TCR sequences were observed very rarely across donors, whereas some public TCRs were present in many individuals. The earlier analysis of around 600 of the donors excluded around 17 rarely observed V segments, including chromosome 9 orphons, because counts were too low.

As concerns this clone: Its antigen remains unidentified. The sample holds no much larger clone one base away, and base qualities are not on file.

V ends up 5 bases short and J 6 bases short, with an unmatched junction base count of 8. From a lookup of the germline V gene (reference sequence), CDR1 and CDR2 are SEHNR and FQNEAQ. Reading from cysteine to phenylalanine, the CDR3 counts 15 amino acids. Solely the CDR3 DNA is kept, with 45 bases framed from the first base. In total, roughly 670 healthy bone marrow donors made up the cohort. Cohort members were all nominally healthy when sampled, although unrecorded immune exposures were likely present. The donor tested CMV seropositive, placing the donor among the 290 or so seropositive members of the cohort. A peripheral blood sample was collected from each donor, and TCR beta sequencing was performed on peripheral blood mononuclear cells. Genomic DNA extraction from the blood cell samples was performed with the Qiagen DNeasy Blood Extraction Kit. Library preparation was by the immunoSEQ multiplex PCR assay. For the multiplex PCR, a mixture combining 60 forward primers for TCR Vbeta segments and 13 reverse primers for TCR Jbeta segments was used. A multiplex PCR assay on genomic DNA amplified the CDR3 region of rearranged TCR beta genes. Amplified TCR beta libraries were sequenced as 87-base-pair reads on the Illumina HiSeq System. On the authors' methods: In a later analysis, tens of millions of unique TCR beta chains were counted across the 500 to 850 repertoires, and approximately 9.9 million of these chains were shared by at least two donors. Raw reads were error-corrected and collapsed into unique sequences with a nearest-neighbor algorithm that merged closely related sequences to remove PCR and sequencing errors. To assign V, D and J gene segments, CDR3 sequences were aligned to IMGT reference sequences. For a sequence to be retained, a match of at least six nucleotides was required to both a V gene segment and a J gene segment. A rearrangement counted as productive if the CDR3 had no stop codons and remained in frame with V and J, and every other rearrangement counted as non-productive. Following IMGT convention, CDR3 was defined as the stretch from the second conserved V-encoded cysteine to the conserved J-encoded phenylalanine. The earlier analysis of about 570 of the donors excluded any sequence lacking an unambiguous match to a single V gene segment. An earlier analysis of approximately 590 of the donors classified V segments as functional when productive rearrangements were above 56.7% and as segregating when the standard deviation between donors was above 5%. To diagnose cytomegalovirus status from the catalog of TCR beta chain sequences, a statistical classification framework was built. In a later analysis, V and J genes were assigned by comparing TCR nucleotide sequences against IMGT/GENE-DB human TR gene sequences. In a later analysis, CDR3 sequences and most-parsimonious VDJ recombination scenarios were assigned using the TCRdist pipeline. In a later analysis, each TCR beta chain was defined by its CDR3 amino acid sequence together with its V-gene family, and reads lacking a unique V-gene family were excluded. To address suspected cross-contamination and a sequencing artifact, a later analysis removed under 600 highly shared, low-generation-probability nucleotide sequences. In a later analysis, a clonal expansion index for each public chain was calculated from normalized within-repertoire ranks of inferred template counts. In a later analysis, generation probabilities were computed with a VDJ recombination model fitted to out-of-frame rearrangements, and the resulting probabilities were checked against IGoR. In a later analysis, hypergeometric tests were used to score TCR-TCR, TCR-HLA and TCR-CMV co-occurrence, with a repertoire-size bias correction applied to TCR pairs. To estimate false discovery rates, a later analysis permuted the HLA or CMV assignments 20 times. In a later analysis, co-occurring TCRs were grouped using DBSCAN, with TCRdist sequence similarity added in when clustering inside HLA-allele-positive subsets. Repertoires with fewer than 30,000 or more than 120,000 public chains were left out of co-occurrence clustering, as were a few repertoires with anomalous nucleotide sharing. The immuneACCESS repertoire file appears here via TCRdb, limited to in-frame rearrangements. These files lack a portion of the clones; in checked studies, under half of the deficit traces to unresolved V genes, and the cause of the others is not known. V, J and clone size are those of that table, while D and trimming were read from the DNA. This sample has under 150,000 clones in its table, and 80% to 90% of those were observed once. Roughly 10% of the sample rests with the top ten.

The TCR was taken from a male donor in good health and CMV-seropositive. The rearranged segments are TRBV7-9 and TRBJ2-1, with TRBD2 identical over 9 junction bases. The sequencing input was PBMCs. The CDR3 is CASSASGRSANEQFF. The bases read TGTGCCAGCAGCGCCAGCGGGAGGTCGGCCAATGAGCAGTTCTTC.